Shown below are 9 T cell receptor beta chains from a single sample sequenced in a study of cytomegalovirus exposure and HLA in healthy donors. Amplification used 60 Vbeta primers and 13 Jbeta primers. Profiling relied on immunoSEQ multiplex PCR, and the TCRdb table lists in-frame clones only, not all of them. This repertoire shows 130,000 or so clones, approximately 10% found once; its top ten account for 6.5% to 8.5%. The specimen was PBMCs. The receptor set was obtained from a woman aged 40 to 49 in good health and CMV-seropositive.

This clone was observed a few times. The gene calls are TRBV5-1 and TRBJ2-1, with a tentative D call TRBD2 (5 bases). Trimming shortened V by 3 bases and J by 5 bases, and 9 bases separated the two germline ends. Germline V gene lookup returns CDR1 SGHRS and CDR2 YFSETQ. The CDR3 length is 13 residues. CDR3 nucleotides: TGCGCCAGCAGCTCCCCGGGAAACAATGAGCAGTTCTTC. Its translation: CASSSPGNNEQFF.

The chain combines TRBV10-1 with TRBJ2-1; tentatively, D is TRBD2 (5 bases). CDR1 is WNHNN and CDR2 is SYGVQD in the germline V gene (reference sequence). Trimming pared 8 bases from V and 9 bases from J, leaving 17 bases between. This CDR3 is 13 amino acids long. CDR3 DNA sequence: TGCGCCAGCTCTCGGGGATCCTCCTCTGAGCAGTTCTTC. Residues: CASSRGSSSEQFF.

The rearrangement uses TRBV9 and TRBJ2-1; D possibly corresponds to TRBD1 (5 bases). This CDR3 has 19 residues. The V gene lost 2 bases and the J gene lost 2 bases, with 23 bases spanning the gap. Per the germline V gene, CDR1 is SGDLS and CDR2 is YYNGEE. For the CDR3, the DNA is TGTGCCAGCAGCGTCAGAGGAGACAGAGGAATCTCTACCTACAATGAGCAGTTCTTC. Amino acids: CASSVRGDRGISTYNEQFF.

The chain carries TRBV10-3 and TRBJ2-7, with 7 bases matching TRBD1. The V segment lost 7 bases and the J segment 0 bases; nucleotides outside the gene matches: 6. The CDR3 is 14 residues long. The germline CDR1 and CDR2 sequences are ENHRY and SYGVKD. This CDR3 is CAIKSGQVSYEQYF. CDR3 coding DNA: TGTGCCATCAAATCCGGACAGGTCTCCTACGAGCAGTACTTC.

V usage is TRBV4-1 and J usage is TRBJ1-2, with TRBD1 as a possible D gene (5 bases). CDR3 length: 13 residues. CDR1 and CDR2 from the germline V gene are MGHRA and YSYEKL. Trimming removed 0 bases from V and 3 bases from J, with 5 bases in between. As DNA, the CDR3 is TGCGCCAGCAGCCAAGACAGGGACTATGGCTACACCTTC. This gives the protein CASSQDRDYGYTF.

The table lists this clone with a few counts. The chain uses TRBV2 and TRBJ1-5, with D unresolved. This CDR3 comprises 14 residues. Trimming removed 5 bases at V and 2 bases at J, with 10 bases between. The germline gives CDR1 SNHLY, CDR2 FYNNEI. The CDR3 DNA sequence: TGTGCCAGCAGTTTATTCTTCGGCAATCAGCCCCAGCATTTT. Translating it yields CASSLFFGNQPQHF.

This clone was seen a handful of times. This chain links TRBV10-3 with TRBJ1-1; 9 bases line up with TRBD1. CDR1 is ENHRY, CDR2 SYGVKD, per germline. The J segment lost 3 bases and the V segment lost 9 bases, leaving 11 bases of the junction unmatched. This CDR3 contains 15 residues. The CDR3 DNA reads TGTGCCATTCTAAAAACAGGGGGCAAAGACACTGAAGCTTTCTTT. Protein product: CAILKTGGKDTEAFF.

The chain combines TRBV6-1 with TRBJ1-2, with 8 bases lining up with TRBD1. The CDR3 covers 15 residues. The V gene's germline CDR1 is MNHNS and CDR2 SASEGT. The junction had 9 bases not matched to a gene; V was cut back by 5 bases and J by 4 bases. CDR3 bases: TGTGCCAGCAGTCTTGGGGGACAGGAGGCCTATGGCTACACCTTC. Its translation: CASSLGGQEAYGYTF.

This clone was seen a few times. This chain links TRBV5-1 with TRBJ2-3, with 7 bases that match TRBD2. Trimming took 0 bases from V and 3 from J; bases not matched to a gene: 10. The CDR3 totals 17 residues. Germline-derived CDR1 and CDR2 are SGHRS and YFSETQ. CDR3 coding DNA: TGCGCCAGCAGCTTGGGGTCCGGCGGGGGAGGTACAGATACGCAGTATTTT. It specifies CASSLGSGGGGTDTQYF.